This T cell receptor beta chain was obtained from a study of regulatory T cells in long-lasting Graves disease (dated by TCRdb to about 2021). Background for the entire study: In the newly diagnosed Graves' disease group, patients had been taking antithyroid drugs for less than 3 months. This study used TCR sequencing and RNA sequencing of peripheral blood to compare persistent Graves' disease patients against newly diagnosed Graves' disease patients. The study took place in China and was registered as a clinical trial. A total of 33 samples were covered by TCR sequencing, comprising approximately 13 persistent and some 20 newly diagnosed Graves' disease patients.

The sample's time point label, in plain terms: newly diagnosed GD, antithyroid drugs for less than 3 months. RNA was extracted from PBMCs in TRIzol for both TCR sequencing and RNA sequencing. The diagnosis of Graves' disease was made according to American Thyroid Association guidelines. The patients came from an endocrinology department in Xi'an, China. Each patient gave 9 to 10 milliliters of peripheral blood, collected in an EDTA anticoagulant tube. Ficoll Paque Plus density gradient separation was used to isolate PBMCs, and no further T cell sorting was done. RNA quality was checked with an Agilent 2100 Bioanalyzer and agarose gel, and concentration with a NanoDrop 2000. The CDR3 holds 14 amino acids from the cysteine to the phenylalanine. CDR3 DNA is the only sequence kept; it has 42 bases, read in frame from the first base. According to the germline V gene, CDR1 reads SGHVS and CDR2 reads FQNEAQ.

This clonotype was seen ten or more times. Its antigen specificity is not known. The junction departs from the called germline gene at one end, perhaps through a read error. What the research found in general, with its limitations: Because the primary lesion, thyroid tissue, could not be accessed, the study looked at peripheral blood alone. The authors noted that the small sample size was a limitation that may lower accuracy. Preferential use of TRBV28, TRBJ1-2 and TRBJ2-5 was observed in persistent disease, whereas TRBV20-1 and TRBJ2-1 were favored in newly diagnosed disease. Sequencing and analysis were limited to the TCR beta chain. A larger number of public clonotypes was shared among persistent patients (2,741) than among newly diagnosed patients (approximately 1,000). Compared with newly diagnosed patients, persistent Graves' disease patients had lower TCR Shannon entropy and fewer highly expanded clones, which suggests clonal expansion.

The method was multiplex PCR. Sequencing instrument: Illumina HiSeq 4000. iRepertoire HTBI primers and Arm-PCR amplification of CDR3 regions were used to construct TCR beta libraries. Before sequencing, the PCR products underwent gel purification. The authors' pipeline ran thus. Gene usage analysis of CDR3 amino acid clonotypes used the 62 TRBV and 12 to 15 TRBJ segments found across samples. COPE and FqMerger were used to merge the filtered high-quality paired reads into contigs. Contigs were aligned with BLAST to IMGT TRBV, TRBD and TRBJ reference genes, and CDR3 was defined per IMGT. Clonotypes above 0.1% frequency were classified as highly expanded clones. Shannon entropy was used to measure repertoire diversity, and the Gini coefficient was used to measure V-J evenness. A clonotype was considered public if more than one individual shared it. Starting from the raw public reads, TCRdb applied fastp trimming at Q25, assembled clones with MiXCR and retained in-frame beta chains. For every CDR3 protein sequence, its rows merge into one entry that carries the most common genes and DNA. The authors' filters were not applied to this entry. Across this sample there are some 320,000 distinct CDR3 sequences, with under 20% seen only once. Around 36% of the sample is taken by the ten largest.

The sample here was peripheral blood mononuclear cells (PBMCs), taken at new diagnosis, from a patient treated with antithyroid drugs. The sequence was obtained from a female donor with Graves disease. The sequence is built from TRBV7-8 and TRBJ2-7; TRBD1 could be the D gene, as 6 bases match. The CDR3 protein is CASSQWDNSYEQYF. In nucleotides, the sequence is TGCGCCAGCAGCCAATGGGACAACTCCTACGAGCAGTACTTC. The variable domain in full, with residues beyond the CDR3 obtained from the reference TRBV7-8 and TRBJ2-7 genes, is GAGVSQSPRYKVAKRGQDVALRCDPISGHVSLFWYQQALGQGPEFLTYFQNEAQLDKSGLPSDRFFAERPEGSVSTLKIQRTQQEDSAVYLCASSQWDNSYEQYFGPGTRLTVT.